Presented here are 30 T cell receptor beta chains from one specimen sequenced in a study of a mutant IDH1 vaccine in newly diagnosed glioma. Time point defined: week 23, last vaccination. Every vaccine dose comprised 300 ug of mutant IDH1 20-mer peptide plus topical imiquimod. TCRdb keeps only in-frame clones here, not all; method: immunoSEQ multiplex PCR. This sample has fewer than 30,000 clones, with around 80% found just once. These receptors lack a known antigen. The specimen comprised PBMCs, sampled from a glioma patient whose treatment included an IDH1 peptide vaccine. Source of these receptors: a woman between 18 and 30 years old with glioma.

The chain has TRBV9 and TRBJ2-1; no clear D. CDR1 and CDR2 from the germline V gene are SGDLS and YYNGEE. The V end lost 4 bases, the J end lost 6 bases, and 8 bases lay between the germline ends. The CDR3 has 12 residues. The CDR3 nucleotides are TGTGCCAGCAGCTCAGAGTCCAATGAGCAGTTCTTC. It specifies CASSSESNEQFF.

In its sample, this clone was seen once. CDR3 sequence reads: CASSPSATGNRGYEQYF. Here the CDR3 DNA reads TGTGCCAGCAGCCCTAGTGCTACGGGAAATCGGGGCTACGAGCAGTACTTC. J is TRBJ2-7 and V is TRBV7-6, with a weak D call TRBD2 (5 bases). From germline, CDR1 is SGHVS and CDR2 FNYEAQ. Trimming stripped 5 bases from V and 3 bases from J, with 23 bases between. The CDR3 is 17 amino acids. Full variable domain (outside the CDR3, taken from reference TRBV7-6 and TRBJ2-7): GAGVSQSPRYKVTKRGQDVALRCDPISGHVSLYWYRQALGQGPEFLTYFNYEAQQDKSGLPNDRFSAERPEGSISTLTIQRTEQRDSAMYRCASSPSATGNRGYEQYFGPGTRLTVT.

The rearrangement uses TRBV13 and TRBJ2-2; D uncertain. Germline V gene sequence: CDR1 PRHDT, CDR2 FYEKMQ (reference sequence). The CDR3 runs to 16 residues. Trimming removed 2 bases at V and 2 bases at J, with 12 bases between. The CDR3 DNA sequence: TGTGCCAGCAGCTTACTCCCGTTAGCTAACACCGGGGAGCTGTTTTTT. It translates to CASSLLPLANTGELFF.

This chain uses TRBV6-1 with TRBJ2-7; weak D call: TRBD2 (6 bases). V lost 7 bases, J lost 3 bases, and 16 bases lay in between. The CDR3 runs 14 residues. Germline CDR1 MNHNS, CDR2 SASEGT. This CDR3 reads CASKTPDGGYEQYF. CDR3 coding DNA: TGTGCCAGCAAAACCCCGGACGGGGGCTACGAGCAGTACTTC.

The rearrangement uses TRBV5-1 and TRBJ2-1; 13 bases map to TRBD2. In germline, CDR1 is SGHRS, CDR2 YFSETQ. CDR3 length: 19 amino acids. V lost 5 bases and J lost 3; bases outside the gene matches: 14. For the CDR3, the DNA is TGCGCCAGCAGGCCAGGGTCCTGGGGGACTAGCGGGGTCTACAATGAGCAGTTCTTC. Amino acid sequence: CASRPGSWGTSGVYNEQFF.

The genes are TRBV2 and TRBJ1-5; D is unclear. This CDR3 spans 12 amino acids. V was cut by 4 bases and J by 0 bases, with 1 base left in between. In germline, CDR1 is SNHLY, CDR2 FYNNEI. The CDR3 nucleotides read TGTGCCAGCAGTGGTAGCAATCAGCCCCAGCATTTT. This translates into CASSGSNQPQHF.

This clone was picked up a small number of times. V usage is TRBV25-1 and J usage is TRBJ1-2; no clear D. The CDR3 is 11 amino acids. The germline CDR1 and CDR2 sequences are MGHDK and SYGVNS. The ends were cut back, 3 bases at V and 5 bases at J, with 4 bases in the middle. The CDR3 DNA reads as TGTGCCAGCAGTGACCTGTATGGCTACACCTTC. Translated, it gives CASSDLYGYTF.

CDR3 in DNA: TGTGCCAGCAGTTTTGGGGCGGAGTTGACCGGGGAGCTGTTTTTT. The encoded protein is CASSFGAELTGELFF. The V call is TRBV27, the J call TRBJ2-2, with D perhaps matching TRBD1 (5 bases). CDR3 length equals 15 residues. The germline gives CDR1 MNHEY, CDR2 SMNVEV (reference sequence). The germline V and J ends were trimmed by 3 bases and 5 bases, with 13 bases remaining between them.

This clone was recorded once. The V and J genes are TRBV20-1 and TRBJ2-1; possible D gene TRBD1, 6 bases. Germline assignment: CDR1 DFQATT and CDR2 SNEGSKA (reference sequence). CDR3 length equals 11 residues. Trimming pared 6 bases from V and 8 bases from J, leaving 11 bases between. CDR3 DNA: TGCAGTGCCGGACAGAAACATGAGCAGTTCTTC. Translation: CSAGQKHEQFF.

The chain recombines TRBV6-5 with TRBJ2-4; TRBD1 matches 7 bases. The V gene end was trimmed by 5 bases and the J gene end by 9 bases; junction bases not matched to a gene: 4. CDR3 size: 12 residues. Germline CDR1 and CDR2: MNHEY and SVGAGI. DNA for the CDR3: TGTGCCAGCAGTCCCTCAGGGGGCATTCAGTACTTC. It is translated as CASSPSGGIQYF.

The chain is built from TRBV7-2 and TRBJ2-1; no reliable D call. The CDR3 runs 15 residues. The germline V gene encodes CDR1 SGHTA and CDR2 FQGNSA. V shed 7 bases and J shed 0 bases, with 13 bases lying between them. CDR3 protein: CASKKDLSSYNEQFF. CDR3 sequence (DNA): TGTGCCAGCAAAAAAGACTTGAGCTCCTACAATGAGCAGTTCTTC.

The chain uses TRBV5-4 and TRBJ1-2; 7 bases map to TRBD1. Germline loops: CDR1 SGHNT, CDR2 YYREEE (reference sequence). CDR3 length: 14 residues. Trimming removed 0 bases from V and 5 bases from J; junction bases left unmatched: 4. In DNA form, the CDR3 reads TGTGCCAGCAGCTTGGGGGACAGTTTTTATGGCTACACCTTC. It encodes CASSLGDSFYGYTF.

CDR3 sequence (DNA): TGTGCCAGCAGCTTAACCCGAAGGGAGGGCACTGAAGCTTTCTTT. Its translation is CASSLTRREGTEAFF. The chain combines TRBV7-9 with TRBJ1-1; no firm D call. The CDR3 is 15 residues long. The ends were cut back, 2 bases at V and 4 bases at J, with 14 bases in the middle. CDR1 SEHNR and CDR2 FQNEAQ come from the germline V gene (reference sequence).

This clone has just a few counts. The chain recombines TRBV30 with TRBJ1-2; TRBD1 agrees at 8 bases. CDR1 is GTSNPN, CDR2 SVGIG, per germline (reference sequence). The V segment lost 1 base and the J segment 7 bases; nucleotides outside the gene matches: 8. This CDR3 has 14 residues. The CDR3 DNA sequence: TGTGCCTGGAGTGGGGCAGGACAGGGCGCTGGCTACACCTTC. This encodes CAWSGAGQGAGYTF.

The rearrangement links TRBV7-9 to TRBJ2-7; possibly TRBD1 for D (5 bases). V gave up 1 base and J gave up 3 bases, with 13 bases separating them. Germline CDR1 SEHNR, CDR2 FQNEAQ (reference sequence). This CDR3 is built from 15 residues. CDR3 DNA sequence: TGTGCCAGCAGCTTAGAGCAGGGCCCCCTCTACGAGCAGTACTTC. Translated: CASSLEQGPLYEQYF.

The chain joins TRBV9 to TRBJ2-5; 8 positions agree with TRBD2. Germline-derived CDR1 and CDR2 are SGDLS and YYNGEE. This CDR3 comprises 17 residues. The V and J ends lost 0 bases and 5 bases, in that order; junction bases with no gene match: 12. The CDR3 is CASSVGLAGLMTETQYF. The CDR3 nucleotides are TGTGCCAGCAGCGTAGGGCTAGCGGGCCTCATGACCGAGACCCAGTACTTC.

The rearrangement links TRBV19 to TRBJ1-1, with a weak D call TRBD1 (6 bases). The length of the CDR3 is 15 residues. The V and J ends lost 8 bases and 1 base respectively, with 17 bases between them. The germline CDR1 and CDR2 sequences are LNHDA and SQIVND (reference sequence). The CDR3 coding sequence is TGTGCCAGTTCGGTGGGGGGACATAGGAACACTGAAGCTTTCTTT. Amino acids: CASSVGGHRNTEAFF.

DNA of the CDR3: TGTGCCAGCAGTTACTATCTAGCGGTTCTAAACGAGCAGTACTTC. Translating it yields CASSYYLAVLNEQYF. The V gene is TRBV6-5, the J gene TRBJ2-7; 7 nucleotides agree with TRBD2. J was trimmed by 5 bases and V by 1 base; bases with no gene match: 8. Germline CDR1 is MNHEY and CDR2 is SVGAGI. The CDR3 runs to 15 residues.

The chain recombines TRBV7-8 with TRBJ2-5; tentative D call: TRBD1 (5 bases). Germline V gene lookup returns CDR1 SGHVS and CDR2 FQNEAQ. Trimming removed 1 base at V and 5 bases at J, with 11 bases between. This CDR3 has 14 residues. The CDR3, as DNA: TGTGCCAGCAGCTTAGAGGGGTCAGGTGAGACCCAGTACTTC. Amino acids: CASSLEGSGETQYF.

V gene TRBV7-2 combines with J gene TRBJ1-2; perhaps TRBD1 as D (6 bases). The V gene lost 0 bases and the J gene lost 6 bases, with 17 bases spanning the gap. The CDR3 runs to 16 residues. Per germline, CDR1 SGHTA and CDR2 FQGNSA. The CDR3 DNA reads TGTGCCAGCAGCTTAGCGGGAATTCAGGGGAAGGATGGCTACACCTTC. Protein: CASSLAGIQGKDGYTF.

CDR3 in amino acids: CASSQVVGPGRDEQYF. As DNA, the CDR3 is TGCGCCAGCAGCCAAGTGGTAGGGCCAGGGAGGGACGAGCAGTACTTC. The V call is TRBV4-1, the J call TRBJ2-7, with 7 bases matching TRBD2. CDR1 and CDR2 (germline): MGHRA, YSYEKL. CDR3 length equals 16 residues. The V gene end was trimmed by 1 base and the J gene end by 5 bases; junction bases not matched to a gene: 11.

The genes are TRBV7-2 and TRBJ2-5; D remains ambiguous. CDR3 length equals 16 residues. The germline CDR1 and CDR2 sequences are SGHTA and FQGNSA. Between the trimmed V and J ends, which lost 1 base and 0 bases, there was a span of 12 bases. In DNA, the CDR3 is TGTGCCAGCAGCTTAGGGGAACTCCCGTACCAAGAGACCCAGTACTTC. Translating gives CASSLGELPYQETQYF. Full variable domain (remainder filled in from reference TRBV7-2 and TRBJ2-5): GAGVSQSPSNKVTEKGKDVELRCDPISGHTALYWYRQSLGQGLEFLIYFQGNSAPDKSGLPSDRFSAERTGGSVSTLTIQRTQQEDSAVYLCASSLGELPYQETQYFGPGTRLLVL.

V is TRBV7-9 and J is TRBJ2-7, with unresolved D. Germline CDR1 reads SEHNR; CDR2 reads FQNEAQ (reference sequence). Trimming shortened V by 2 bases and J by 7 bases, and 12 bases separated the two germline ends. This CDR3 is 13 amino acids long. CDR3 amino acids: CASSLIASGEQYF. CDR3 nucleotides: TGTGCCAGCAGCTTAATTGCGTCGGGTGAGCAGTACTTC.

This clone occurred once. The rearrangement joins TRBV6-1 to TRBJ1-4, with a tentative D call TRBD1 (5 bases). V shed 2 bases and J shed 4 bases, with 11 bases lying between them. The germline V gene encodes CDR1 MNHNS and CDR2 SASEGT. The length of the CDR3 is 15 residues. The CDR3, as DNA: TGTGCCAGCAGTGAACGGACAAGTTATAATGAAAAACTGTTTTTT. It is translated as CASSERTSYNEKLFF.

This clone appeared once. The gene calls are TRBV5-8 and TRBJ1-4; D is possibly TRBD1 (5 bases). With 4 bases removed from V and 7 bases from J, the gap between germline ends came to 20 bases. The CDR3 has 16 residues. The V gene's germline CDR1 is SGHTS and CDR2 YDEGEE. The CDR3 DNA follows: TGTGCCAGCAGCGAGGGAGTGACAGACTTCGGTGAAAAACTGTTTTTT. This encodes CASSEGVTDFGEKLFF.

The rearrangement joins TRBV5-6 to TRBJ1-2; no clear D gene. From germline, CDR1 is SGHDT and CDR2 YYEEEE. V lost 3 bases to trimming and J lost 7 bases, with 13 bases between them. The CDR3 is 13 residues long. The CDR3 DNA sequence: TGTGCCAGCAGCTACCCCGCCAGTTTTGGCTACACCTTC. It specifies CASSYPASFGYTF.

This clone was counted only a few times. The chain combines TRBV6-6 with TRBJ1-1; no firm D call. With 3 bases removed from V and 3 bases from J, the gap between germline ends came to 5 bases. This CDR3 comprises 12 residues. Per the germline V gene, CDR1 is MNHNY and CDR2 is SVGAGI (reference sequence). The CDR3 protein is CASSYGDTEAFF. CDR3 sequence (DNA): TGTGCCAGCAGTTATGGGGACACTGAAGCTTTCTTT.

This chain uses TRBV27 with TRBJ2-4, with D hard to call. The CDR3 runs 15 residues. V lost 2 bases and J 0 bases, leaving 8 bases between the germline ends. Germline V gene lookup returns CDR1 MNHEY and CDR2 SMNVEV (reference sequence). The CDR3 protein is CASSLGVLAKNIQYF. Written as DNA, the CDR3 is TGTGCCAGCAGTTTAGGTGTTCTAGCCAAAAACATTCAGTACTTC.

The rearrangement uses TRBV6-5 and TRBJ1-6; TRBD1 matches 9 bases. Germline lookup yields CDR1 MNHEY and CDR2 SVGAGI. The CDR3 sequence is 15 residues long. Unmatched junction bases numbered 3, after V lost 6 bases and J lost 3 bases. CDR3 in amino acids: CASRKTGGYNSPLHF. The CDR3 nucleotides read TGTGCCAGCAGGAAGACAGGGGGCTATAATTCACCCCTCCACTTT.

This clone occurred a few times. The rearrangement uses TRBV30 and TRBJ1-6; the D is unclear. The CDR3 is made up of 13 amino acids. CDR1 GTSNPN and CDR2 SVGIG come from the germline V gene (reference sequence). Between the trimmed V and J ends, which lost 0 bases and 6 bases, there was a span of 6 bases. CDR3 amino acids: CAWSVNSNSPLHF. Written as DNA, the CDR3 is TGTGCCTGGAGTGTAAACAGTAATTCACCCCTCCACTTT.